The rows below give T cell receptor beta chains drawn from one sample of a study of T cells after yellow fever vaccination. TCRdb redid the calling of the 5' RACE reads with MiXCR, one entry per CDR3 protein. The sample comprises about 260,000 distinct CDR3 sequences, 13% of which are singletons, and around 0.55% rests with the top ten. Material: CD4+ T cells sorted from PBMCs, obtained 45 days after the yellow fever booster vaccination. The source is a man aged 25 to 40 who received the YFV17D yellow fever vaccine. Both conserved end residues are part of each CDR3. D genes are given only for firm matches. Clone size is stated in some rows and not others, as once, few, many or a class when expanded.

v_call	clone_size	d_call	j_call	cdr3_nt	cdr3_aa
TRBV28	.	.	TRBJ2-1	TGTGCCAGCAGTTTAATGGCGCGGTCCGGCAGTGAGCAGTTCTTC	CASSLMARSGSEQFF
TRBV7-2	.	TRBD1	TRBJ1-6	TGTGCCAGCAGAGGCCTAGGACAGGCAAATTCACCCCTCCACTTT	CASRGLGQANSPLHF
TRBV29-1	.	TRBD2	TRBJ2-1	TGCAGCGTTGATCGCCCCCTAGCGGGAGGGCCGGGGAATGAGCAGTTCTTC	CSVDRPLAGGPGNEQFF
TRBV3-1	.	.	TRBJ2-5	TGTGCCAGCAGCCGTTTCCGTGGCGAGGAGACCCAGTACTTC	CASSRFRGEETQYF
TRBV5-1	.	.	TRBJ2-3	TGCGCCAGCAGCCCCCCTCGTATCCGGGGCTACACAGATACGCAGTATTTT	CASSPPRIRGYTDTQYF
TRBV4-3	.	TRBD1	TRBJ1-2	TGCGCCAGCAGCCAAGAGGGACAGTACTATGGCTACACCTTC	CASSQEGQYYGYTF
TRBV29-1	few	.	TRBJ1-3	TGCAGCGTCGGCCGGGGGTCTGGAAACACCATATATTTT	CSVGRGSGNTIYF
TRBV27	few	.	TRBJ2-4	TGTGCCAGCCGATCCGCGCAAGGGGAAATAGCCAAAAACATTCAGTACTTC	CASRSAQGEIAKNIQYF
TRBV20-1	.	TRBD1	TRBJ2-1	TGCAGTGCTTTTCACCCCGGGACAGCTAACAATGAGCAGTTCTTC	CSAFHPGTANNEQFF
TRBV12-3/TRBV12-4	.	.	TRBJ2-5	TGTGCCAGCAGTTTATTGTCGGGCCTTCAAGAGACCCAGTACTTC	CASSLLSGLQETQYF
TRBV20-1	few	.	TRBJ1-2	TGCAGTGCCATGGATGGCTACACCTTC	CSAMDGYTF
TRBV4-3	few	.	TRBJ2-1	TGCGCCAGCAGCCAAGACCTCAAGGTTGGGCTTCACAATGAGCAGTTCTTC	CASSQDLKVGLHNEQFF
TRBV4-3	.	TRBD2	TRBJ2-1	TGCGCCAGCAGCCTTAACCCGGGAGAACTAGCGGGGTCCAATGAGCAGTTCTTC	CASSLNPGELAGSNEQFF
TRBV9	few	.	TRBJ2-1	TGTGCCAGCAGCGTAGAAGGGGGGCTAGCGAAAATCAATGAGCAGTTCTTC	CASSVEGGLAKINEQFF